Listed below are T cell receptor beta chains from one sample, sequenced in a study of beta chain features in type 1 diabetes. Clones were sequenced by immunoSEQ multiplex PCR, and TCRdb holds only the in-frame ones, with some missing. The table lists about 360,000 clones, approximately 12% of them singletons. Sample: naive CD4+ T cells from blood. All receptors come from a young man in good health. Each CDR3 is given with its conserved first and last residue. A D gene is named only where the DNA matches it firmly. Clone size, where shown, is once, few, many, or a class for clones that have expanded.

j_call	clone_size	v_call	d_call	cdr3_nt	cdr3_aa
TRBJ1-5	few	TRBV20-1	-	TGCAGTGCGGGGGGTGGTCAGCCCCAGCATTTT	CSAGGGQPQHF
TRBJ1-1	few	TRBV18	TRBD1	TGTGCCAGCTCACGGGAACAGGGGGCGGAGAACACTGAAGCTTTCTTT	CASSREQGAENTEAFF
TRBJ2-6	few	TRBV5-4	-	TGTGCCAGCAGCCTATCTGGGGCCAACGTCCTGACTTTC	CASSLSGANVLTF
TRBJ1-2	few	TRBV30	TRBD1	TGTGCCTGGAGTCTCCAAGACAGGGGAATTAGCTATGGCTACACCTTC	CAWSLQDRGISYGYTF
TRBJ2-5	few	TRBV18	TRBD2	TGTGCCAGCTCACCAATCAGCGGGAGTATCGAGACCCAGTACTTC	CASSPISGSIETQYF
TRBJ2-1	few	TRBV9	TRBD2	TGTGCCAGCAGCGTTCTAGCGGGGGGGCTCAATGAGCAGTTCTTC	CASSVLAGGLNEQFF
TRBJ1-5	once	TRBV5-5	TRBD1	TGTGCCAGCAGCGGCGGGACAGGGGTCAATCAGCCCCAGCATTTT	CASSGGTGVNQPQHF
TRBJ2-4	few	TRBV5-4	-	TGTGCCAGCGCCATCGAGGTCGAGGCAGCCAAAAACATTCAGTACTTC	CASAIEVEAAKNIQYF
TRBJ2-7	few	TRBV30	TRBD2	TGTGCCTGGGATGGACTAGCGGGCCGGAGCTCCTACGAGCAGTACTTC	CAWDGLAGRSSYEQYF
TRBJ1-6	-	TRBV5-4	-	TGTGCCAGCAGCTTGTTTACACCCAATAATTCACCCCTCCACTTT	CASSLFTPNNSPLHF
TRBJ1-2	few	TRBV27	-	TGTGCCAGCAGTCCCAACAGAGATGGCTACACCTTC	CASSPNRDGYTF
TRBJ2-2	-	TRBV14	-	TGTGCCAGCTCAGCCCTCAGGGGCCTCGGGGAGCTGTTTTTT	CASSALRGLGELFF
TRBJ1-1	-	TRBV7-3	-	TGTGCCAGCAGCCAAGGGGGAAACACTGAAGCTTTCTTT	CASSQGGNTEAFF
TRBJ1-1	-	TRBV4-1	-	TGCGCCAGCAGCCAAGAACGATTCCGGGGGAGCACTGAAGCTTTCTTT	CASSQERFRGSTEAFF
TRBJ2-6	-	TRBV7-2	-	TGTGCCAGCAGCTTCGTTTTAGCCCAGCCGGGGAGCAGGGCCAACGTCCTGACTTTC	CASSFVLAQPGSRANVLTF
TRBJ2-7	few	TRBV19	TRBD1	TGTGCCAGTAGTAGGACAGGGTCCTACGAGCAGTACTTC	CASSRTGSYEQYF
TRBJ2-1	few	TRBV6-4	TRBD2	TGTGCCAGCAGTGACCTTCTAGCGGGAGGGCCAGGGGAGCAGTTCTTC	CASSDLLAGGPGEQFF
TRBJ1-1	few	TRBV5-1	-	TGCGCCAGCAGCCGGGACACCCTTATCCCCAATGAAGCTTTCTTT	CASSRDTLIPNEAFF
TRBJ2-3	-	TRBV6-5	TRBD1	TGTGCCAGCAGTTCCCGACAGGGATTCACAGATACGCAGTATTTT	CASSSRQGFTDTQYF
TRBJ2-7	few	TRBV5-4	TRBD1	TGTGCCAGCAGCCTCCGGGACAGGGGTTTCGGCGAGCAGTACTTC	CASSLRDRGFGEQYF
TRBJ2-1	few	TRBV29-1	TRBD1	TGCAGCGTTGAAGATTCTGGGACAGGGGCTTACAATGAGCAGTTCTTC	CSVEDSGTGAYNEQFF
TRBJ2-1	-	TRBV5-1	-	TGCGCCAGCAGCGTACAAGCGGGTGCCTACAATGAGCAGTTCTTC	CASSVQAGAYNEQFF
TRBJ2-7	once	TRBV5-1	-	TGCGCCAGCAGCTTGACAGGGTCTGGCCCCTACGAGCAGTACTTC	CASSLTGSGPYEQYF
TRBJ2-5	-	TRBV28	-	TGTGCCAGCAGTTCAACCTCTTCGACCCCCGGAGGGGAGACCCAGTACTTC	CASSSTSSTPGGETQYF
TRBJ1-2	-	TRBV7-9	-	TGTGCCAGCAGCGTACCCCAGGGTCTGGCTAACTATGGCTACACCTTC	CASSVPQGLANYGYTF
TRBJ2-3	few	TRBV15	TRBD1	TGTGCCACCAGCTCACGACAGGGACGCACAGATACGCAGTATTTT	CATSSRQGRTDTQYF
TRBJ1-1	few	TRBV18	-	TGTGCCAGCTCACTTACAGGGAGGAACACTGAAGCTTTCTTT	CASSLTGRNTEAFF
TRBJ2-7	few	TRBV28	TRBD2	TGTGCCAGCAGGCCATACTCTAGCGGTTCCTACGAGCAGTACTTC	CASRPYSSGSYEQYF
TRBJ1-2	-	TRBV30	-	TGTGCCTGGAGTGCCGAGACAGGTCTTTCCTATGGCTACACCTTC	CAWSAETGLSYGYTF
TRBJ1-3	-	TRBV7-3	-	TGTGCCAGCAGCTTATACGGGATATCCTCTGGAAACACCATATATTTT	CASSLYGISSGNTIYF
TRBJ2-3	-	TRBV15	-	TGTGCCACCAGCAGGTTAATGGCGGCAGATACGCAGTATTTT	CATSRLMAADTQYF
TRBJ2-1	-	TRBV5-1	-	TGCGCCAGCAGCCCGGACGGGACTCTCATCAATGAGCAGTTCTTC	CASSPDGTLINEQFF
TRBJ2-7	once	TRBV15	-	TGTGCCACCAGCAGATTAGGGGTAGCAGCCCTTCAGGAGCAGTACTTC	CATSRLGVAALQEQYF
TRBJ2-7	-	TRBV11-1	TRBD2	TGTGCCAGCAGCTTATTAGCGGGGGGAGCCTACGAGCAGTACTTC	CASSLLAGGAYEQYF
TRBJ2-1	-	TRBV5-1	-	TGCGCCAGCTCCGGGACTCCTCCTTCCAATGAGCAGTTCTTC	CASSGTPPSNEQFF
TRBJ2-7	few	TRBV30	-	TGTGCCTGGAGCACCTATTACGAGCAGTACTTC	CAWSTYYEQYF
TRBJ2-3	few	TRBV18	-	TGTGCCAGCTCACCAGAGTTCAGGAGGACAGATACGCAGTATTTT	CASSPEFRRTDTQYF
TRBJ2-1	many	TRBV29-1	TRBD2	TGCAGCGCCCGACGACTAGCGGGAGATAATGAGCAGTTCTTC	CSARRLAGDNEQFF
TRBJ1-2	-	TRBV29-1	TRBD1	TGCAGCGTGGGGGACAGGGGGCGAAGTAACTATGGCTACACCTTC	CSVGDRGRSNYGYTF
TRBJ2-2	-	TRBV12-5	TRBD1	TGTGCTAGTGGCCGTAAGACAGGGCCCACCGGGGAGCTGTTTTTT	CASGRKTGPTGELFF
TRBJ2-7	few	TRBV27	TRBD2	TGTGCCAGCACCCTTAGCGGGAGGGCCGACGAGCAGTACTTC	CASTLSGRADEQYF
TRBJ2-2	-	TRBV7-9	TRBD2	TGTGCCAGCAGCCCATCGGGACTAGCGGTACCCGGGGAGCTGTTTTTT	CASSPSGLAVPGELFF
TRBJ2-7	few	TRBV30	TRBD2	TGTGCCTGGTCAATTGGACTAGCCTCGACCTACGAGCAGTACTTC	CAWSIGLASTYEQYF
TRBJ2-3	few	TRBV9	TRBD1	TGTGCCAGCACCTCGGGACAGAGCACAGATACGCAGTATTTT	CASTSGQSTDTQYF
TRBJ2-1	-	TRBV15	TRBD1	TGTGCCACCAGCAGGACAGGGACAGGGGTTGAGCAGTTCTTC	CATSRTGTGVEQFF
TRBJ2-2	-	TRBV19	TRBD1	TGTGCCAGTAGTATCCAGGGGGCCCTCACCGGGGAGCTGTTTTTT	CASSIQGALTGELFF
TRBJ1-1	few	TRBV18	-	TGTGCCAGCTCCCTAGAAGCAGGTGGGAGCACTGAAGCTTTCTTT	CASSLEAGGSTEAFF
TRBJ1-1	few	TRBV28	-	TGTGCCAGCAGTTTTTACAAGAACACTGAAGCTTTCTTT	CASSFYKNTEAFF
TRBJ1-1	few	TRBV15	-	TGTGCCACCAGAAGGGGAACTATGAACACTGAAGCTTTCTTT	CATRRGTMNTEAFF
TRBJ2-7	-	TRBV7-9	TRBD1	TGTGCCAGCAGCCTGTGGACAGGGCCCTACGAGCAGTACTTC	CASSLWTGPYEQYF
TRBJ1-2	-	TRBV27	-	TGTGCCAGCAGTTTTAACAGTCAAGCCTATGGCTACACCTTC	CASSFNSQAYGYTF
TRBJ2-5	few	TRBV11-2	-	TGTGCCAGCAGCGCAGCTGGGGGCCGGGAGACCCAGTACTTC	CASSAAGGRETQYF
TRBJ2-2	-	TRBV7-3	-	TGTGCCAGCAGCTCCTCGGGAGTCCCCGGGGAGCTGTTTTTT	CASSSSGVPGELFF
TRBJ2-5	-	TRBV6-5	TRBD2	TGTGCCAGCAGTAAAACTCGATTGGGACTAGCGGACTTC	CASSKTRLGLADF
TRBJ2-1	-	TRBV7-9	-	TGTGCCAGCAGCTTAATTGGACAGTACAATGAGCAGTTCTTC	CASSLIGQYNEQFF